Listed below are T cell receptor beta chains from one sample, sequenced in a study of Ad26.COV2.S vaccination and SARS-CoV-2 variants. TCRdb's table, derived via immunoSEQ multiplex PCR, lists solely in-frame clones and lacks some. The sample holds around 350,000 clones, around 84% seen once. Sequenced here: peripheral blood, sampled in a trial of Ad26.COV2.S vaccine versus placebo. Every receptor here comes from a person aged 18-60 years who received the Ad26.COV2.S COVID-19 vaccine or a placebo. Each CDR3 is given without its conserved first and last residue. D genes are given only for firm matches.

D gene,V gene,CDR3 protein
NA,TRBV30,AWSVLLWAPNEKLF
TRBD1,TRBV30,AWSVPRQGMGEQY
TRBD2,TRBV11-2,ASSFWLAGVSDTQY
TRBD1,TRBV5-4,ASSSWTGGVYEQY
TRBD2,TRBV10-1,ASSELAGWNEQF
NA,TRBV2,ASSEDTGRKTQY
NA,TRBV4-1,ASSQDRGRDEQY
TRBD2,TRBV6-5,ASSRLATYNEQF
NA,TRBV28,ASSPSAGRYAEAF
TRBD1,TRBV7-8,ASSSSTGDEGEQY
NA,TRBV11-2,ASRRVRENTEAF
NA,TRBV29-1,SVDSAGELF
TRBD1,TRBV5-1,ASSFLTGAQETQY
NA,TRBV6-2/TRBV6-3,ASSSDFWGAEAF
TRBD2,TRBV5-1,ASSLDAASGYEQY
NA,TRBV19,ASRRGDNSGANVLT
NA,TRBV6-2/TRBV6-3,ASSYSNFNEQY
TRBD2,TRBV7-2,ASSKNSGRYNEQF
NA,TRBV7-8,ASSRPFSYEQY
NA,TRBV3-1/TRBV3-2,ASSSYGADTQY
NA,TRBV30,AWNAGEKDTQY
NA,TRBV20-1,SASQRRTSTDTQY
TRBD1,TRBV27,ATGRPEDRGVFGYGYT
NA,TRBV5-6,ASSAAPYEQY
TRBD1,TRBV14,ASSQETKQGGNSPLH
NA,TRBV11-2,ASSLGWETQY
NA,TRBV9,ASSVGPRDTEAF
NA,TRBV30,AWSLGYEQY
NA,TRBV5-1,ASSLGGGEQY
NA,TRBV10-2,ASSKLGNEQF
NA,TRBV30,AWRGGVSGAYEQY
NA,TRBV5-1,ASSLRQTNTEAF
NA,TRBV4-1,ASSQIGGWVNEKLF
NA,TRBV5-4,ASSLGQHYNSPLH
TRBD1,TRBV7-2,ASRGTAPPQY
TRBD1,TRBV7-8,ASSGGQGPNEKLF
NA,TRBV7-2,ASSYGGSGANVLT
NA,TRBV29-1,SVESGTGTEAF
TRBD1,TRBV28,ASRGDRLSYNEQF
NA,TRBV10-3,AISESKRGSANEKLF
NA,TRBV6-5,ASSYSSANTEAF
TRBD2,TRBV5-1,ASSLGASGDYNEQF
NA,TRBV9,ASSAVGYNEQF